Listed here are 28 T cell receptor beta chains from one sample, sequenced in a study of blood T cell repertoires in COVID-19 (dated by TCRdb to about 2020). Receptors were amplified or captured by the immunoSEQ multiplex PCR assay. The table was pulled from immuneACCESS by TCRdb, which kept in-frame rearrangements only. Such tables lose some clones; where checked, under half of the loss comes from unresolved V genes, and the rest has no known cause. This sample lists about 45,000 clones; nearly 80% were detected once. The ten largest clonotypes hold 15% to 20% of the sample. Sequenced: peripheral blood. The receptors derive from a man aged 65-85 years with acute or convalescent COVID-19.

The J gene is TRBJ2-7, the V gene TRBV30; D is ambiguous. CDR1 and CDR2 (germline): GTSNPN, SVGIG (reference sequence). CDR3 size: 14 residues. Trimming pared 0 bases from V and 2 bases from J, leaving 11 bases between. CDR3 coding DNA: TGTGCCTGGAGTGTACGGGTTCTCCCCTACGAGCAGTACTTC. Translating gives CAWSVRVLPYEQYF.

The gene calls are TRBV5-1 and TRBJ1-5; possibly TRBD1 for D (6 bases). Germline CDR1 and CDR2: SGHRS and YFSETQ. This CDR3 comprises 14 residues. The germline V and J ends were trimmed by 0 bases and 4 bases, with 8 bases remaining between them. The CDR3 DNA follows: TGCGCCAGCAGCTTGGGACAGGCTAATCAGCCCCAGCATTTT. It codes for CASSLGQANQPQHF.

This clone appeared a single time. CDR3 coding DNA: TGTGCCAGTGGCAGGGACATGAACACTGAAGCTTTCTTT. Translating gives CASGRDMNTEAFF. The genes are TRBV19 and TRBJ1-1; possible D gene TRBD1, 6 bases. In germline, CDR1 is LNHDA, CDR2 SQIVND (reference sequence). This CDR3 has 13 amino acids. The V end lost 8 bases, the J end lost 0 bases, and 10 bases lay between the germline ends.

The CDR3 nucleotides read TGTGCCAGCACGACAGGACAAGGCAGCTATGGCTACACCTTC. This sequence encodes CASTTGQGSYGYTF. The chain links TRBV28 to TRBJ1-2; weak D call: TRBD1 (6 bases). The CDR3 runs to 14 residues. Trimming pared 7 bases from V and 4 bases from J, leaving 16 bases between. Germline V CDR1 and CDR2: MDHEN, SYDVKM.

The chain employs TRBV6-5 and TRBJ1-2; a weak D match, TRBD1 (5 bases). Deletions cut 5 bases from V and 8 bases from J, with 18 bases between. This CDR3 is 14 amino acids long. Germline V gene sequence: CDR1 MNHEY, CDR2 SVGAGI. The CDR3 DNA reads TGTGCCAGCAGTACCGGGGTTTCGGGGGTAGGCTACACCTTC. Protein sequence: CASSTGVSGVGYTF.

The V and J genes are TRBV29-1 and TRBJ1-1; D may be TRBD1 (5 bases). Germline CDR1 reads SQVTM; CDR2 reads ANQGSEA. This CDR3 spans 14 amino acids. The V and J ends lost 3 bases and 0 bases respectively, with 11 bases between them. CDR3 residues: CSVEGLVLNTEAFF. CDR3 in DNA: TGCAGCGTTGAGGGACTGGTCCTGAACACTGAAGCTTTCTTT.

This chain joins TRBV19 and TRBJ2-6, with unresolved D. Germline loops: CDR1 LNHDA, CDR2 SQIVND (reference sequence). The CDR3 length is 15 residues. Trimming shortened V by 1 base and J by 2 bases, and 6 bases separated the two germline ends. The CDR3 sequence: CASSIGRAGANVLTF. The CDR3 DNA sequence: TGTGCCAGTAGTATAGGTCGAGCTGGGGCCAACGTCCTGACTTTC.

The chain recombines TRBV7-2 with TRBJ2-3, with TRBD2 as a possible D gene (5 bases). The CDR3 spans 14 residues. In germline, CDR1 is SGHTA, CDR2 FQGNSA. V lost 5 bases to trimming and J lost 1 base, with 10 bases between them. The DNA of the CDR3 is TGTGCCAGCAGCGAAAGCGGAGGCACAGATACGCAGTATTTT. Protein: CASSESGGTDTQYF.

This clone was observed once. The CDR3 spells CASSQQGTSGGTDTQYF. CDR3 nucleotide sequence: TGCGCCAGCAGCCAACAAGGGACTAGCGGGGGCACAGATACGCAGTATTTT. The chain couples TRBV4-1 to TRBJ2-3, with 13 bases that match TRBD2. In germline, CDR1 is MGHRA, CDR2 YSYEKL. Trimming took 2 bases from V and 1 from J; bases not matched to a gene: 3. CDR3 size: 17 residues.

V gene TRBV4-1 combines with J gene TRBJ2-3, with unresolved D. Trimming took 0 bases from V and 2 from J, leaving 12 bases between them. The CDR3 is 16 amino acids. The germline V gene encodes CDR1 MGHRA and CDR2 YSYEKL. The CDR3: CASSQDQELITDTQYF. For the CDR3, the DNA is TGCGCCAGCAGCCAAGATCAGGAACTGATCACAGATACGCAGTATTTT.

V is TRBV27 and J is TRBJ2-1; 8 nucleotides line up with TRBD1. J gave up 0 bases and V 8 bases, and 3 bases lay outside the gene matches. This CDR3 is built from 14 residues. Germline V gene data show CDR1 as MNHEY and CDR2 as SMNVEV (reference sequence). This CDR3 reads CASSDRGSYNEQFF. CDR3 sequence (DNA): TGTGCCAGCTCCGACAGGGGCTCCTACAATGAGCAGTTCTTC.

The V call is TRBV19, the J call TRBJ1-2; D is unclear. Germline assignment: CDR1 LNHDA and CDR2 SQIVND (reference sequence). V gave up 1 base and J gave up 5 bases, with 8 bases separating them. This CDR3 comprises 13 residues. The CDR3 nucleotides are TGTGCCAGTAGTATAGGCCAGACTTATGGCTACACCTTC. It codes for CASSIGQTYGYTF.

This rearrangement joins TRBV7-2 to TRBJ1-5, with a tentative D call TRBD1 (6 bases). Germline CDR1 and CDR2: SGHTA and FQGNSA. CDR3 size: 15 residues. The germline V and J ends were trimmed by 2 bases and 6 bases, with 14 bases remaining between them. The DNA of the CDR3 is TGTGCCAGCAGCTTATCCAGGGGAGGGACTCAGCCCCAGCATTTT. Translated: CASSLSRGGTQPQHF.

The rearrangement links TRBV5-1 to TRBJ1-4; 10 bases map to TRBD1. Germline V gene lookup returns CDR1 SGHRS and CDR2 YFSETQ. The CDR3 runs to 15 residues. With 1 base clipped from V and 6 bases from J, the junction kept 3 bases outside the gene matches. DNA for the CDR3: TGCGCCAGCAGCTTGACGACAGGGGGCTATGAAAAACTGTTTTTT. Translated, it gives CASSLTTGGYEKLFF.

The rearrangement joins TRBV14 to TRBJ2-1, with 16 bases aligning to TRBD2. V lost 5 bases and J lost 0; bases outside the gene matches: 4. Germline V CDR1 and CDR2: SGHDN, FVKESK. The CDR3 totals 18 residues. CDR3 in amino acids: CASSWGLAGGTSYNEQFF. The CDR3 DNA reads TGTGCCAGCAGCTGGGGACTAGCGGGGGGGACCTCCTACAATGAGCAGTTCTTC.

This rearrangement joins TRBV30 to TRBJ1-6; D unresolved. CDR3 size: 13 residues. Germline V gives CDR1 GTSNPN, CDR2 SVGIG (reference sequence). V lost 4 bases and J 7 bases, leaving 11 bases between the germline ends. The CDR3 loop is CAWKTSRNSPLHF. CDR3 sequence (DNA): TGTGCCTGGAAGACTAGCCGCAATTCACCCCTCCACTTT. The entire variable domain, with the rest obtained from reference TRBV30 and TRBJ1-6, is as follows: SQTIHQWPATLVQPVGSPLSLECTVEGTSNPNLYWYRQAAGRGLQLLFYSVGIGQISSEVPQNLSASRPQDRQFILSSKKLLLSDSGFYLCAWKTSRNSPLHFGNGTRLTVT.

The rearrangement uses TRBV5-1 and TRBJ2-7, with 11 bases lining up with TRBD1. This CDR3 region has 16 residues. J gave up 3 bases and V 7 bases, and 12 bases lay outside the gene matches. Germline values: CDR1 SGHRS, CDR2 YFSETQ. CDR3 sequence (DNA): TGCGCCAGCTTTCCGGACCCGGGACAGGGGGTCTACGAGCAGTACTTC. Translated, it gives CASFPDPGQGVYEQYF.

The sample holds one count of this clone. CDR3 nucleotide sequence: TGTGCCAGCAGACAGGGCCCCCTTCAGTACTTC. It specifies CASRQGPLQYF. The chain employs TRBV3-1 (or the pseudogene TRBV3-2) and TRBJ2-7, with a weak D call TRBD1 (6 bases). CDR1 and CDR2 from the germline V gene are LGHDT and YNNKEL (reference sequence). V dropped 6 bases and J dropped 10 bases, with 13 bases sitting between them. The CDR3 totals 11 residues.

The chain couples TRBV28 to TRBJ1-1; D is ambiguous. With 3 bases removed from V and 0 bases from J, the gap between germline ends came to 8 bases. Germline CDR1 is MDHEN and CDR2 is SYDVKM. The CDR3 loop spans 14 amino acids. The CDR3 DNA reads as TGTGCCAGCAGTTTGGGCAGCCTGAACACTGAAGCTTTCTTT. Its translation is CASSLGSLNTEAFF.

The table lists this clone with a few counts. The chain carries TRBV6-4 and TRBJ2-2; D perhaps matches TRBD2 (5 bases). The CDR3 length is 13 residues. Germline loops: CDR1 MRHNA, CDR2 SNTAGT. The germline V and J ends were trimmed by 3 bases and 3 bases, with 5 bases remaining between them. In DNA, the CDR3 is TGTGCCAGCAGTGAAGCGGACACCGGGGAGCTGTTTTTT. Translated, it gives CASSEADTGELFF.

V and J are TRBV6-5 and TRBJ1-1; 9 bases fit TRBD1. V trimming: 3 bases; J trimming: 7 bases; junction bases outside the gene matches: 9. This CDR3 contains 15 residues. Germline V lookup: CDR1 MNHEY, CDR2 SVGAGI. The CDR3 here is CASSYPGTGLVEAFF. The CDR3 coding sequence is TGTGCCAGCAGTTATCCCGGGACAGGGCTTGTTGAAGCTTTCTTT.

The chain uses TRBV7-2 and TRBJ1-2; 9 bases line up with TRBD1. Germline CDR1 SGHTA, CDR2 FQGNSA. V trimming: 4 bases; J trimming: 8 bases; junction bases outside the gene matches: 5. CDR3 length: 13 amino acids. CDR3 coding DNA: TGTGCCAGCAGCTCCCACAGGGGGCCCGGCTACACCTTC. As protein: CASSSHRGPGYTF.

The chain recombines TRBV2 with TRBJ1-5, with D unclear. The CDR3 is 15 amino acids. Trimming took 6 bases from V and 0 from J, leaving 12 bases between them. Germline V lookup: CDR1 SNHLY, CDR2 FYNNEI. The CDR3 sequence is CASRGSSGSNQPQHF. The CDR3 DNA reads TGTGCCAGCAGAGGCAGCTCGGGTAGCAATCAGCCCCAGCATTTT. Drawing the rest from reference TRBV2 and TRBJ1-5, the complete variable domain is EPEVTQTPSHQVTQMGQEVILRCVPISNHLYFYWYRQILGQKVEFLVSFYNNEISEKSEIFDDQFSVERPDGSNFTLKIRSTKLEDSAMYFCASRGSSGSNQPQHFGDGTRLSIL.

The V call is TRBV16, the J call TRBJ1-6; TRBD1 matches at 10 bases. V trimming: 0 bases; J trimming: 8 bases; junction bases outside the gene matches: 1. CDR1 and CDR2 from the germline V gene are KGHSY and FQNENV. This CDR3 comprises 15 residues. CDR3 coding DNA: TGTGCCAGCAGCCAATCCGGACAGGGGGATTCACCCCTCCACTTT. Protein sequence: CASSQSGQGDSPLHF.

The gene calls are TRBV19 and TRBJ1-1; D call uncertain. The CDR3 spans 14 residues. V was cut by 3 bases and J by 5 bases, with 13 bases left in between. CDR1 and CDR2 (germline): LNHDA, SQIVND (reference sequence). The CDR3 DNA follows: TGTGCCAGTAGTATTTACGGGGTGGGGACTGAAGCTTTCTTT. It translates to CASSIYGVGTEAFF.

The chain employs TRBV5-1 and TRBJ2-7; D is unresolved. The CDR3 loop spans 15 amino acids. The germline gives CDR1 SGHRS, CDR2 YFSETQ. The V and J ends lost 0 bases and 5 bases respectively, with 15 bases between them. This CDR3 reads CASSLGPLLKDEQYF. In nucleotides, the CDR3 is TGCGCCAGCAGCTTGGGGCCACTACTCAAAGACGAGCAGTACTTC.

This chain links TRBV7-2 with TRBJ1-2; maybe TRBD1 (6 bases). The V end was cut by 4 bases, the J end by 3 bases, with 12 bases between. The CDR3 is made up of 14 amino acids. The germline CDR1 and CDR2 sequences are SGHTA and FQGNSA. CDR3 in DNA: TGTGCCAGCAGCTCACAGGGAAATGACTATGGCTACACCTTC. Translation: CASSSQGNDYGYTF.

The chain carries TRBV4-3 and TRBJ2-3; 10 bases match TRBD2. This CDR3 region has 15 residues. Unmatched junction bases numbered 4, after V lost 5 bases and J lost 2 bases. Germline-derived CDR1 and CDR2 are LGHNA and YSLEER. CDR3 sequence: CASSDSGGITDTQYF. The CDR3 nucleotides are TGCGCCAGCAGCGATAGCGGGGGGATCACAGATACGCAGTATTTT.